This TCR beta chain was retrieved from a study of shared clonotypes between healthy human individuals. Study-wide findings and caveats: Generally, naive subsets (rather than memory subsets) showed larger estimated richness.

Measured with immunoSEQ multiplex PCR; TCRdb has only the in-frame clones, and not every one. The data show some 2.1 million clones, around 95% seen once. Worth noting for this clone: Its specificity is unknown.

Germline V gene sequence: CDR1 SGHTA, CDR2 FQGNSA. V lost 4 bases to trimming and J lost 4 bases, with 21 bases between them. CDR3 size: 17 residues. CD45RO-negative CD8 cells positively selected for CCR7 made up the naive population, which excluded terminally differentiated effector memory CD45RA+ cells. Sequencing was carried out using naive CD8+ T cells from PBMCs. The sequence was collected from a man between 18 and 35 years old in good health. Some clones in this sample may be carry-over from other donors' samples. The chain combines TRBV7-2 with TRBJ2-3, with D possibly called TRBD1 or TRBD2 (5 bases each). The CDR3 protein is CASSSTRTTTGSDTQYF. The CDR3 region has the DNA TGTGCCAGCAGCTCCACTAGAACCACCACAGGATCAGATACGCAGTATTTT. The whole variable domain, remainder taken from reference TRBV7-2 and TRBJ2-3, is GAGVSQSPSNKVTEKGKDVELRCDPISGHTALYWYRQSLGQGLEFLIYFQGNSAPDKSGLPSDRFSAERTGGSVSTLTIQRTQQEDSAVYLCASSSTRTTTGSDTQYFGPGTRLTVL.